This TCR beta chain was identified in a study of blood T cell repertoires in COVID-19. In the study overall: COVID-19 samples from acute and convalescent phases originated in the United States, Italy and Spain. The cDNA or gDNA used as material had been derived from T cells, B-cell-depleted T cells, or PBMCs.

Per the study methods: By means of reference gene primer amplification, nucleated cell counts were estimated. Sequenced by immunoSEQ multiplex PCR; TCRdb stores in-frame clones only, minus some. V, J and clone size derive from that table, while D and trimming were established from the DNA sequence. In the table there are more than 70,000 clones, around 87% of which are singletons. Trimming took off 1 base at V and 9 bases at J, with 7 bases between the two ends. The CDR3 is 11 amino acids. Germline CDR1 and CDR2: MNHNS and SASEGT. The sequencing sample was made of peripheral blood. The sequence was obtained from a woman between 45 and 65 years old with active or convalescent COVID-19. The chain couples TRBV6-1 to TRBJ2-7, with D possibly TRBD2 on 5 matching bases. This CDR3 is CASSEEEVQYF. DNA of the CDR3: TGTGCCAGCAGTGAAGAGGAGGTGCAGTACTTC.